This is a list of T cell receptor beta chains from one sample in a study of identical twins. MiXCR, applied by TCRdb to the 5' RACE reads, yields one record per CDR3 protein. The sample has about 900,000 distinct CDR3 sequences, 9% to 15% seen once. These records were also assigned to another study, of yellow fever vaccine responses in identical twins.

Source material: PBMCs. The receptor source for this set is a woman aged 18-29 years in good health. Both conserved end residues are trimmed from each CDR3.

11	TRBV20-1	SARDDRNTEAF
13	TRBV7-2	ASSFRRDPRDEQY
15	TRBV7-9	ASSLGTSGGAEDTQY
13	TRBV4-1	ASSQEEGARNGYT
12	TRBV5-1	ASSPEARSGELF
14	TRBV7-9	ASSQIPGPDFHEQF
12	TRBV11-2	ASNYLNRVNEQF
12	TRBV6-1	ASSQGLGPYEQY
12	TRBV5-1	ASSPSVGAESQY
13	TRBV3-1	ASSQGLSSNQPQH
14	TRBV4-1	ASSQGGDRGVQPQH
14	TRBV6-1	ASSSTSGGNTDTQY
12	TRBV6-1	ARGGRGHGTEAF
12	TRBV2	ATSGGWDTGELF
14	TRBV5-8	ASTPLSRGRTDTQY
13	TRBV29-1	SVRLEGAAYNEQF
12	TRBV10-3	AISGGTANTEAF
14	TRBV5-1	ASSLQGLANYNEQF
15	TRBV6-1	ASSRPSGGLMNTEAF
12	TRBV20-1	SADGLAGSETQY
12	TRBV29-1	SVEGRGTSCEQY
12	TRBV4-1	ASSQEGLNTEAF